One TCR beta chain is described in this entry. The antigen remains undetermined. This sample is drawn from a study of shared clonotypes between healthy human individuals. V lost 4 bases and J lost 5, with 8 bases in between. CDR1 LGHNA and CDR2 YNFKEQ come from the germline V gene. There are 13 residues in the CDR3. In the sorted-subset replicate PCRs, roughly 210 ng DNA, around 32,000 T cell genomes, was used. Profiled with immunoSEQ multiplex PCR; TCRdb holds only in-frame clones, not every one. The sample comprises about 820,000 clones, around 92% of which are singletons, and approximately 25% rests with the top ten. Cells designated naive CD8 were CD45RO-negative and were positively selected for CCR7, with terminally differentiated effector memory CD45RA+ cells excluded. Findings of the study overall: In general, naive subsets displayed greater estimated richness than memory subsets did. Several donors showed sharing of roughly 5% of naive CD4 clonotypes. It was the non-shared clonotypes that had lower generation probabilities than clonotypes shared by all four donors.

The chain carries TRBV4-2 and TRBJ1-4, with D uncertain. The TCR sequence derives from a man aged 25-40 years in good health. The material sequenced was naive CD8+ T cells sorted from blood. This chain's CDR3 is CASSLVRNEKLFF. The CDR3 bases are TGTGCCAGCAGCCTAGTCCGGAATGAAAAACTGTTTTTT.